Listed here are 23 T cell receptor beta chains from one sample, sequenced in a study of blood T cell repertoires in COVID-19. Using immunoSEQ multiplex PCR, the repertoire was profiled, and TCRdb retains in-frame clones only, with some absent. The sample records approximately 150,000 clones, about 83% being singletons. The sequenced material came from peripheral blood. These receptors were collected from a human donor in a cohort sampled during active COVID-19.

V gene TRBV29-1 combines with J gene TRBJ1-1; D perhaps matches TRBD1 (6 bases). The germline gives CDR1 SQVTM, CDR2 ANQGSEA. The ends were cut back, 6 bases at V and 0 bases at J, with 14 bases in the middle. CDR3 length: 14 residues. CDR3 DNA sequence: TGCAGCGTCCTACTGAGGGGGATGAACACTGAAGCTTTCTTT. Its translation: CSVLLRGMNTEAFF. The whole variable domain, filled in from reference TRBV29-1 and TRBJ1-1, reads SAVISQKPSRDICQRGTSLTIQCQVDSQVTMMFWYRQQPGQSLTLIATANQGSEATYESGFVIDKFPISRPNLTFSTLTVSNMSPEDSSIYLCSVLLRGMNTEAFFGQGTRLTVV.

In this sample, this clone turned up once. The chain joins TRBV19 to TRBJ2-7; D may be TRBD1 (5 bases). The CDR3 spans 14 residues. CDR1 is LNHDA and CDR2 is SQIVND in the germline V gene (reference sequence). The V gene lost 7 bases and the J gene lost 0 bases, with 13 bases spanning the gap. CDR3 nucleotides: TGTGCCAGTACACCGAACAGGTACTCCTACGAGCAGTACTTC. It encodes CASTPNRYSYEQYF. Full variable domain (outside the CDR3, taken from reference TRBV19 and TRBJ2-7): DGGITQSPKYLFRKEGQNVTLSCEQNLNHDAMYWYRQDPGQGLRLIYYSQIVNDFQKGDIAEGYSVSREKKESFPLTVTSAQKNPTAFYLCASTPNRYSYEQYFGPGTRLTVT.

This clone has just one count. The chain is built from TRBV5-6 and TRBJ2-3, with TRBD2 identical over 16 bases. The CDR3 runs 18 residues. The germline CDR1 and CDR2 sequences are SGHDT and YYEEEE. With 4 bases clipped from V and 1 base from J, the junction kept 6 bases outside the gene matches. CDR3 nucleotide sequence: TGTGCCAGCAGCCAGGGACTAGCGGGAGGGCCGGGCACAGATACGCAGTATTTT. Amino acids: CASSQGLAGGPGTDTQYF.

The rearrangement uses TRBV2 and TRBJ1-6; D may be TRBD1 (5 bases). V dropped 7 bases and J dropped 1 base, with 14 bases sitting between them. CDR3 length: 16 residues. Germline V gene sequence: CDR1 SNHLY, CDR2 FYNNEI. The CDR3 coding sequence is TGTGCCAGCACTTTCGGGGGAGAATCCTATAATTCACCCCTCCACTTT. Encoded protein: CASTFGGESYNSPLHF.

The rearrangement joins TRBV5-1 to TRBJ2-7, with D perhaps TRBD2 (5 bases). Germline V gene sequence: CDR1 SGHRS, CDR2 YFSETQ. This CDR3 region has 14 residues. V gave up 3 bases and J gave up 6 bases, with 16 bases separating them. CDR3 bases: TGCGCCAGCAGCTCGGACTGGAGATCGACCGAGCAGTACTTC. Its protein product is CASSSDWRSTEQYF.

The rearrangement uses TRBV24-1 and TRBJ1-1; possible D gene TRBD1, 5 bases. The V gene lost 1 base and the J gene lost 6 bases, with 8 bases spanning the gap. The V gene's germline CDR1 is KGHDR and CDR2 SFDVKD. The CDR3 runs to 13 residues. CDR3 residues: CATSDFRGSEAFF. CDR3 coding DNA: TGTGCCACCAGTGATTTTAGGGGCTCTGAAGCTTTCTTT.

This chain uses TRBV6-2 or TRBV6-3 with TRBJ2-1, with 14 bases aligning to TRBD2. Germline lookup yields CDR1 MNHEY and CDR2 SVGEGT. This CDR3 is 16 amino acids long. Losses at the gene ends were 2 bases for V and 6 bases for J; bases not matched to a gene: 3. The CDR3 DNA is TGTGCCAGCAGTTACCCGACTAGCGGGGGGGCCAATGAGCAGTTCTTC. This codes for CASSYPTSGGANEQFF.

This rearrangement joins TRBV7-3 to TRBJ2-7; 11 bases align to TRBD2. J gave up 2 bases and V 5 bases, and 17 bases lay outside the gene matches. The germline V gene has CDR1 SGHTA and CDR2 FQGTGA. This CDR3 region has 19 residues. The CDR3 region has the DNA TGTGCCAGCAGCGGAAAAGAAGGTGCTAGCGGGGGGTCTACCTACGAGCAGTACTTC. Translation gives CASSGKEGASGGSTYEQYF.

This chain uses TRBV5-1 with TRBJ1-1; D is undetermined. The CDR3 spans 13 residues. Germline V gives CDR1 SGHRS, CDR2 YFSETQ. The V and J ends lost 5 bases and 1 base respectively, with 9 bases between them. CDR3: CASRVTTNTEAFF. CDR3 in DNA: TGCGCCAGCAGAGTCACAACGAACACTGAAGCTTTCTTT.

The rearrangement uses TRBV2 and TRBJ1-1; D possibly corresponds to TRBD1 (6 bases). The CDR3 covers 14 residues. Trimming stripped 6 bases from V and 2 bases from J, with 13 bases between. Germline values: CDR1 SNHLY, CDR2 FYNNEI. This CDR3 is CASSADSSNTEAFF. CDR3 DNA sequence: TGTGCCAGCAGCGCGGACAGCTCCAACACTGAAGCTTTCTTT.

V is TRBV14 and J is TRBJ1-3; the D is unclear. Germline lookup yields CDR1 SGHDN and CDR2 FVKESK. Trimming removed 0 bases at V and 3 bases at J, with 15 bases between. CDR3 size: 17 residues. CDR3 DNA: TGTGCCAGCAGCCAAGACCCTGGGCCTTTTTTTGGAAACACCATATATTTT. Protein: CASSQDPGPFFGNTIYF.

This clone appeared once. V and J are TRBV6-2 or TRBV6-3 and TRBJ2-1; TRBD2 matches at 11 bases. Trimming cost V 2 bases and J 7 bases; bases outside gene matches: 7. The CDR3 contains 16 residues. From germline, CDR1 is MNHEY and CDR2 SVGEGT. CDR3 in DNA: TGTGCCAGCAGTTACGGGCGACTAGCGGGAAGAAATGAGCAGTTCTTC. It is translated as CASSYGRLAGRNEQFF.

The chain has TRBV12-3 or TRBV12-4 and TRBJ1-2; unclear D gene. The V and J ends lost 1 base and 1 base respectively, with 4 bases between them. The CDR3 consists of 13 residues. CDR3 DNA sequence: TGTGCCAGCAGTTTAGGAGGTAACTATGGCTACACCTTC. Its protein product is CASSLGGNYGYTF.

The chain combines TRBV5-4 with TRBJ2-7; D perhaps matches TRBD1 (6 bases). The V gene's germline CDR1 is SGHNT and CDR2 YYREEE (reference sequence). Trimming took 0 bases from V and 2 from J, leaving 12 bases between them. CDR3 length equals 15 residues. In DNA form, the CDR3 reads TGTGCCAGCAGCTTGGACGCAGGGGATCCCTACGAGCAGTACTTC. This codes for CASSLDAGDPYEQYF. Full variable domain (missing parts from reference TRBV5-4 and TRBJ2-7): ETGVTQSPTHLIKTRGQQVTLRCSSQSGHNTVSWYQQALGQGPQFIFQYYREEENGRGNFPPRFSGLQFPNYSSELNVNALELDDSALYLCASSLDAGDPYEQYFGPGTRLTVT.

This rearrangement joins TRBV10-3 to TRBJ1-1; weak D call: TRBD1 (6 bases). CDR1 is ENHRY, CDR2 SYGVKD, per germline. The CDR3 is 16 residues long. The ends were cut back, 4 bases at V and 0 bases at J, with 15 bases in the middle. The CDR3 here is CAISGPRGFMNTEAFF. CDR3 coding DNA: TGTGCCATCAGTGGTCCTAGGGGGTTTATGAACACTGAAGCTTTCTTT.

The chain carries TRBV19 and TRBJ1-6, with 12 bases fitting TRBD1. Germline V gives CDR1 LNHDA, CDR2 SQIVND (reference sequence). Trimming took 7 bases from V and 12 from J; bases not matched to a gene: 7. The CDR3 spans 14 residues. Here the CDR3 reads CASKAGTGGLPLHF. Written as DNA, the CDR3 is TGTGCCAGTAAGGCCGGGACAGGGGGCCTACCCCTCCACTTT.

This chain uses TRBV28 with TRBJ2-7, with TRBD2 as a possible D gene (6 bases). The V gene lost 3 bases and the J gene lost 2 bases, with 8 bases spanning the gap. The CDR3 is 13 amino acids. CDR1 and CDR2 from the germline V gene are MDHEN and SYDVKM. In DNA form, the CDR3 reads TGTGCCAGCAGTTTGGGAGGAACCTACGAGCAGTACTTC. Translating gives CASSLGGTYEQYF.

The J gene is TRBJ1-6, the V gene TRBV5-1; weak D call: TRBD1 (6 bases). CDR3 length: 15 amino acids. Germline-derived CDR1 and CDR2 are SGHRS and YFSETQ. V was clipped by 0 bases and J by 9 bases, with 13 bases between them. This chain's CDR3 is CASSLAEQGISPLHF. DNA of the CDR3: TGCGCCAGCAGCTTGGCCGAACAGGGCATTTCACCCCTCCACTTT.

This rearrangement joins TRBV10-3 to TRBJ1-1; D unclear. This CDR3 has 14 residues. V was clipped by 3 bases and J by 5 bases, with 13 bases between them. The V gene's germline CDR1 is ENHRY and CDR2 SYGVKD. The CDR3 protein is CAISDWSPGTEAFF. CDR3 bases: TGTGCCATCAGTGATTGGTCGCCGGGGACTGAAGCTTTCTTT.

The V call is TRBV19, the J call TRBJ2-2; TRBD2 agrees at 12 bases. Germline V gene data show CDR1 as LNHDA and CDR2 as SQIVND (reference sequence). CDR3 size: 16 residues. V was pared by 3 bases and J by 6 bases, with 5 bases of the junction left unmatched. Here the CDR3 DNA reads TGTGCCAGTAGTATTACCGGGACTAGCGGGCCCGGGGAGCTGTTTTTT. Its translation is CASSITGTSGPGELFF.

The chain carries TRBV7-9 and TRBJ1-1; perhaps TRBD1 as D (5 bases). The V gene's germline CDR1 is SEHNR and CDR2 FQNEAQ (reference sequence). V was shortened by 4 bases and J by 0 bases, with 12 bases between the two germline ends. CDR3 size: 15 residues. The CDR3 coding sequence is TGTGCCAGCAGCTCAACGACAGTTATGAACACTGAAGCTTTCTTT. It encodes CASSSTTVMNTEAFF.

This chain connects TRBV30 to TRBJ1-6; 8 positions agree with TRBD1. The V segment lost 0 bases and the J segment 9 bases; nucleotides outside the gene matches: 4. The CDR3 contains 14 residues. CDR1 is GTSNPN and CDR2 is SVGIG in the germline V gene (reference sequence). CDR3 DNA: TGTGCCTGGAGTGTTCAGGGGGCGAGTTCACCCCTCCACTTT. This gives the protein CAWSVQGASSPLHF.

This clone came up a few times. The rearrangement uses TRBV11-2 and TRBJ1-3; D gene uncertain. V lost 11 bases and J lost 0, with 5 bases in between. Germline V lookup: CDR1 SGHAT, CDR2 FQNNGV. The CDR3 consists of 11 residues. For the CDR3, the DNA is TGTGCCTCAATCTCTGGAAACACCATATATTTT. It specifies CASISGNTIYF.